The 18 T cell receptor beta chains reported below all come from one sample, sequenced in a study of blood T cell repertoires in COVID-19. The assay was immunoSEQ multiplex PCR, and TCRdb's table has in-frame clones only and misses some. This table has about 250,000 clones, just under 85% appearing once. Input material: peripheral blood. These receptors all stem from a woman aged 55-70 years with active or convalescent COVID-19.

This clone was seen more than once but under ten times. V usage is TRBV30 and J usage is TRBJ2-7, with D possibly being TRBD2 (6 bases). This CDR3 is 12 amino acids long. V was shortened by 0 bases and J by 6 bases, with 9 bases between the two germline ends. CDR1 and CDR2 (germline): GTSNPN, SVGIG (reference sequence). The CDR3 here is CAWSVPGVEQYF. The CDR3 DNA reads TGTGCCTGGAGTGTACCGGGGGTCGAGCAGTACTTC.

In DNA, the CDR3 is TGCGCCAGCAGCTTTCAGGGGCCCACTGAAGCTTTCTTT. The encoded protein is CASSFQGPTEAFF. This sequence joins TRBV5-1 and TRBJ1-1; D is possibly TRBD1 (6 bases). The germline CDR1 and CDR2 sequences are SGHRS and YFSETQ. The CDR3 length is 13 residues. V was shortened by 2 bases and J by 4 bases, with 9 bases between the two germline ends. The full variable domain, completed using reference TRBV5-1 and TRBJ1-1, is KAGVTQTPRYLIKTRGQQVTLSCSPISGHRSVSWYQQTPGQGLQFLFEYFSETQRNKGNFPGRFSGRQFSNSRSEMNVSTLELGDSALYLCASSFQGPTEAFFGQGTRLTVV.

This clone was counted between two and nine times. CDR3 residues: CASSLEGQGSEKLFF. The CDR3 coding sequence is TGTGCCAGCAGCCTAGAAGGACAGGGGAGTGAAAAACTGTTTTTT. This rearrangement joins TRBV7-9 to TRBJ1-4; 9 bases are a match to TRBD1. The germline V gene has CDR1 SEHNR and CDR2 FQNEAQ (reference sequence). CDR3 length equals 15 residues. Trimming at V came to 5 bases and at J to 7 bases, leaving 8 bases not matched to a gene.

CDR3 bases: TGTGCCAGCAGCTTGGGACAGGGGGCTAGTGAAAAACTGTTTTTT. This codes for CASSLGQGASEKLFF. The V and J genes are TRBV5-5 and TRBJ1-4; 10 bases are shared with TRBD1. V shed 0 bases and J 7 bases; nucleotides not matched to a gene: 3. CDR3 length: 15 residues. Germline V gene data show CDR1 as SGHKS and CDR2 as YYEKEE (reference sequence).

The chain uses TRBV20-1 and TRBJ1-2; tentative D call: TRBD1 (6 bases). The V and J ends lost 6 bases and 8 bases respectively, with 13 bases between them. The CDR3 is 11 residues long. CDR1 and CDR2 from the germline V gene are DFQATT and SNEGSKA (reference sequence). The CDR3 region has the DNA TGCAGTGCAATGGACAGCGGAGGCTACACCTTC. Amino acid sequence: CSAMDSGGYTF.

The chain has TRBV15 and TRBJ2-5; D may be TRBD2 (6 bases). Trimming cost V 0 bases and J 2 bases, with 13 bases left between them. The CDR3 length is 16 residues. Germline loops: CDR1 LNHNV, CDR2 YYDKDF (reference sequence). This CDR3 reads CATSRDPGGVQETQYF. In DNA form, the CDR3 reads TGTGCCACCAGCAGAGATCCCGGCGGGGTGCAAGAGACCCAGTACTTC. The full variable domain, completed using reference TRBV15 and TRBJ2-5, is DAMVIQNPRYQVTQFGKPVTLSCSQTLNHNVMYWYQQKSSQAPKLLFHYYDKDFNNEADTPDNFQSRRPNTSFCFLDIRSPGLGDTAMYLCATSRDPGGVQETQYFGPGTRLLVL.

CDR3 DNA: TGTGCCATCAGTGAGGGACAGGATAATGAAAAACTGTTTTTT. Encoded protein: CAISEGQDNEKLFF. V and J are TRBV10-3 and TRBJ1-4; 7 bases line up with TRBD1. The V gene's germline CDR1 is ENHRY and CDR2 SYGVKD. The CDR3 has 14 amino acids. The ends lost 2 bases at V and 4 bases at J; junction bases unmatched: 1.

The chain couples TRBV3-1 (or the pseudogene TRBV3-2) to TRBJ1-5; 7 bases agree with TRBD1. This CDR3 has 15 residues. The germline V gene encodes CDR1 LGHDT and CDR2 YNNKEL (reference sequence). V was pared by 5 bases and J by 0 bases, with 4 bases of the junction left unmatched. The CDR3 loop reads CASSEGQASNQPQHF. CDR3 nucleotide sequence: TGTGCCAGCAGCGAAGGACAGGCTAGCAATCAGCCCCAGCATTTT.

The chain recombines TRBV7-9 with TRBJ1-2, with D unclear. V was cut by 4 bases and J by 0 bases, with 6 bases left in between. Germline V CDR1 and CDR2: SEHNR, FQNEAQ (reference sequence). The CDR3 contains 13 residues. CDR3 DNA sequence: TGTGCCAGCAGCTCGGTAGCTAACTATGGCTACACCTTC. Residues: CASSSVANYGYTF.

The chain couples TRBV11-2 to TRBJ2-1; weak D call: TRBD1 (6 bases). Germline CDR1 SGHAT, CDR2 FQNNGV. Trimming stripped 5 bases from V and 0 bases from J, with 14 bases between. The CDR3 contains 16 residues. Written as DNA, the CDR3 is TGTGCCAGCAGCCTGGACAGCCAGAGCTCCTACAATGAGCAGTTCTTC. The encoded protein is CASSLDSQSSYNEQFF.

This clone was observed a handful of times. This chain uses TRBV6-6 with TRBJ1-2, with a possible D match to TRBD1 (5 bases). Trimming left V 1 base short and J 6 bases short, with 18 bases between. Germline lookup yields CDR1 MNHNY and CDR2 SVGAGI (reference sequence). The CDR3 runs to 16 residues. CDR3 DNA sequence: TGTGCCAGCAGTTACTACGCTCTATCGGGGGTAGATGGCTACACCTTC. It translates to CASSYYALSGVDGYTF.

Note on this clone: At one end the junction does not follow the germline gene, possibly because of a read error. The chain combines TRBV7-7 with TRBJ2-2; D may be TRBD2 (6 bases). This CDR3 has 15 residues. Per the germline V gene, CDR1 is SSHAT and CDR2 is FNYEAQ (reference sequence). Here the CDR3 reads CASSSETRNTGELFF. The CDR3 nucleotides are TGTGCTAGCAGCTCAGAGACTAGAAACACCGGGGAGCTGTTTTTT.

The rearrangement uses TRBV5-1 and TRBJ2-7; D gene unclear. CDR1 is SGHRS and CDR2 is YFSETQ in the germline V gene. Trimming pared 0 bases from V and 5 bases from J, leaving 3 bases between. This CDR3 has 11 residues. For the CDR3, the DNA is TGCGCCAGCAGCTTGGCGGACGAGCAGTACTTC. Translating gives CASSLADEQYF.

The table lists this clone with a count of one. The rearrangement joins TRBV11-2 to TRBJ2-1; maybe TRBD2 (6 bases). V was cut by 5 bases and J by 3 bases, with 11 bases left in between. There are 14 residues in the CDR3. Germline CDR1 is SGHAT and CDR2 is FQNNGV. The CDR3 DNA is TGTGCCAGCAGCACCGGGACTCTCTACAATGAGCAGTTCTTC. Amino acids: CASSTGTLYNEQFF.

The chain joins TRBV24-1 to TRBJ1-1; a possible D gene is TRBD1 (5 bases). The CDR3 extends over 12 amino acids. Germline CDR1 reads KGHDR; CDR2 reads SFDVKD. V gave up 5 bases and J gave up 3 bases, with 6 bases separating them. CDR3 in DNA: TGTGCCACCAGTGGGGGGGACACTGAAGCTTTCTTT. This sequence encodes CATSGGDTEAFF.

This rearrangement joins TRBV3-1 (or the pseudogene TRBV3-2) to TRBJ1-2; D unresolved. The CDR3 sequence is 16 residues long. Germline V gene data show CDR1 as LGHDT and CDR2 as YNNKEL (reference sequence). V lost 0 bases and J lost 5, with 16 bases in between. The CDR3 DNA sequence: TGTGCCAGCAGCCAAGAGAGTGGGATTACGGGGTATGGCTACACCTTC. Translation gives CASSQESGITGYGYTF.

CDR3 residues: CASTTLANTGELFF. The CDR3 DNA is TGTGCCAGCACCACACTAGCGAACACCGGGGAGCTGTTTTTT. The rearrangement joins TRBV28 to TRBJ2-2; D is perhaps TRBD2 (5 bases). The length of the CDR3 is 14 residues. Germline V gene sequence: CDR1 MDHEN, CDR2 SYDVKM. Trimming removed 7 bases from V and 0 bases from J, with 9 bases in between.

This rearrangement joins TRBV27 to TRBJ2-3; D possibly corresponds to TRBD1 (5 bases). In germline, CDR1 is MNHEY, CDR2 SMNVEV (reference sequence). The CDR3 sequence is 16 residues long. Trimming shortened V by 3 bases and J by 2 bases, and 15 bases separated the two germline ends. The CDR3 sequence: CASSFWGLKNTDTQYF. The CDR3, as DNA: TGTGCCAGCAGTTTCTGGGGCCTAAAGAACACAGATACGCAGTATTTT.